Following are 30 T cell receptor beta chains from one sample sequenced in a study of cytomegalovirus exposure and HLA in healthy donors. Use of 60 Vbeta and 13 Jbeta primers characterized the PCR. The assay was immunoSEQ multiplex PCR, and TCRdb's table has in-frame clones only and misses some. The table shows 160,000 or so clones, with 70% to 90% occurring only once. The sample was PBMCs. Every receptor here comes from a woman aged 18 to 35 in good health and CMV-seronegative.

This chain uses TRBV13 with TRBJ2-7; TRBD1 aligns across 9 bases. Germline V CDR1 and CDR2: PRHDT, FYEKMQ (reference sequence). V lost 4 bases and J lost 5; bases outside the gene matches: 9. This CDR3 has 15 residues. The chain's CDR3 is CASSSGQGIPHEQYF. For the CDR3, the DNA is TGTGCCAGCAGCTCCGGACAGGGGATTCCCCACGAGCAGTACTTC.

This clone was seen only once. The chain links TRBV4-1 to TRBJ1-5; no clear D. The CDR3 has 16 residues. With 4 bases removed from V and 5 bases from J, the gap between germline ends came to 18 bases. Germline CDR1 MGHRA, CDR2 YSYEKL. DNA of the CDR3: TGCGCCAGCAGCCCGACCACGGGAATTGTTCATCAGCCCCAGCATTTT. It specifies CASSPTTGIVHQPQHF.

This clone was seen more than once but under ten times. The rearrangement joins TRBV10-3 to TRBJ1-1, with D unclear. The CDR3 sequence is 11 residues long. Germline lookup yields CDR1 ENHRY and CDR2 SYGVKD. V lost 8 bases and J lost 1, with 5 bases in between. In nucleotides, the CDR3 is TGTGCCATCGCGCAGAACACTGAAGCTTTCTTT. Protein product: CAIAQNTEAFF.

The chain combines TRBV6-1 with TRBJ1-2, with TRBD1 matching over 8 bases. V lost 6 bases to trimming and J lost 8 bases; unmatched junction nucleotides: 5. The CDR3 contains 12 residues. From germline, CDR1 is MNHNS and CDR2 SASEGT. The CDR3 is CASRVTGEGYTF. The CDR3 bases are TGTGCCAGCAGGGTGACAGGGGAGGGCTACACCTTC.

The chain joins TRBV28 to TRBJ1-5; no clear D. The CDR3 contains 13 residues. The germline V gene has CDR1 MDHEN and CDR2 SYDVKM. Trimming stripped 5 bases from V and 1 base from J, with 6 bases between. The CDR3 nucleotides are TGTGCCAGCAGTGGACTGAGCAATCAGCCCCAGCATTTT. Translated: CASSGLSNQPQHF.

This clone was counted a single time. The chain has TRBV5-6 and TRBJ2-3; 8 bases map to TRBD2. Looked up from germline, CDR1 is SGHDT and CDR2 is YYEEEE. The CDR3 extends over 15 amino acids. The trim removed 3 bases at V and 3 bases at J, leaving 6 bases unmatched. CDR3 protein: CASSYGGAGTDTQYF. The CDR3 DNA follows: TGTGCCAGCAGCTACGGGGGGGCCGGGACAGATACGCAGTATTTT.

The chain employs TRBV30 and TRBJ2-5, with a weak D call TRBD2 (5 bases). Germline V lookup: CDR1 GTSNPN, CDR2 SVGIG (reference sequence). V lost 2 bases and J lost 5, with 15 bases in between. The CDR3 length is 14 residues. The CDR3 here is CAWSLALRLETQYF. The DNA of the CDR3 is TGTGCCTGGAGTTTAGCGTTGAGGTTGGAGACCCAGTACTTC.

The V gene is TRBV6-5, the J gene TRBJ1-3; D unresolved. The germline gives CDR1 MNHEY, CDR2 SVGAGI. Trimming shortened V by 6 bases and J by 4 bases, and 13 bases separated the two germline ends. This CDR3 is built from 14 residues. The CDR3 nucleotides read TGTGCCAGCAGCCTCGACGGGAAGGGAAACACCATATATTTT. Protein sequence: CASSLDGKGNTIYF.

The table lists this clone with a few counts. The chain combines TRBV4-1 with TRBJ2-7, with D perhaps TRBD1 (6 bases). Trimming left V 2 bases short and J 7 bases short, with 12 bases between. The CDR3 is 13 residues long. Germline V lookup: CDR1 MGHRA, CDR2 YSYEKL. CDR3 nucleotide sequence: TGCGCCAGCAGCCAAAGGTGGGGGCAGGAGCAGTACTTC. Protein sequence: CASSQRWGQEQYF.

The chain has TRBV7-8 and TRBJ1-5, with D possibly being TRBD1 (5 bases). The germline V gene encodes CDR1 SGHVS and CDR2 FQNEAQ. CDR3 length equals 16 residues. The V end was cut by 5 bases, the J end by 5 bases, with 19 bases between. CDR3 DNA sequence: TGTGCCAGCAGCGCCAGGGTCTCCGGACGGTATCAGCCCCAGCATTTT. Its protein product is CASSARVSGRYQPQHF.

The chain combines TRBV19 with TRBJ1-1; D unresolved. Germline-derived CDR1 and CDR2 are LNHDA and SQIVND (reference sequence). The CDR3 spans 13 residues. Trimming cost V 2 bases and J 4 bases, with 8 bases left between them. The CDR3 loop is CASSIKGSTEAFF. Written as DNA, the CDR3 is TGTGCCAGTAGTATAAAAGGGAGCACTGAAGCTTTCTTT.

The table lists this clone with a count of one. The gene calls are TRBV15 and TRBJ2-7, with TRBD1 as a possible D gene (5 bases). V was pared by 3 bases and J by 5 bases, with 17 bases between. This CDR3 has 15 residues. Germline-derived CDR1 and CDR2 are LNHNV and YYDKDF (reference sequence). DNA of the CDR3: TGTGCCACCAGCAGGGACGACAAGGGGCCCGACGAGCAGTACTTC. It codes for CATSRDDKGPDEQYF.

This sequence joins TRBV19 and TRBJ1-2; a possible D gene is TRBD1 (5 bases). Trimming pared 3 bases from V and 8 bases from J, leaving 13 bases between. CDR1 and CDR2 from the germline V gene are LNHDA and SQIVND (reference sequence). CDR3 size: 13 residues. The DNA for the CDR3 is TGTGCCAGTAGTATTAGTGGGGCGAGAGGCTACACCTTC. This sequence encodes CASSISGARGYTF.

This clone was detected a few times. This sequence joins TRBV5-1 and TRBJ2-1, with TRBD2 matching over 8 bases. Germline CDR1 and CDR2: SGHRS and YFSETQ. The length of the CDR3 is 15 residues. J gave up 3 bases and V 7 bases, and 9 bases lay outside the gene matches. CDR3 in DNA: TGCGCCAGCGGCATTAGCGGGACGGACTACAATGAGCAGTTCTTC. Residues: CASGISGTDYNEQFF.

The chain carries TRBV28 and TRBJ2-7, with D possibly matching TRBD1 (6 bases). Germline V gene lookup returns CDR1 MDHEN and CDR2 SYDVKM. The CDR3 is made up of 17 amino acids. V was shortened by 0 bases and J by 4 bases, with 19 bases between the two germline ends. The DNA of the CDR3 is TGTGCCAGCAGTTTATGGGGCGCAGGGCAAAGGGGGTACGAGCAGTACTTC. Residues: CASSLWGAGQRGYEQYF. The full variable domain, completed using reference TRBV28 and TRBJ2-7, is DVKVTQSSRYLVKRTGEKVFLECVQDMDHENMFWYRQDPGLGLRLIYFSYDVKMKEKGDIPEGYSVSREKKERFSLILESASTNQTSMYLCASSLWGAGQRGYEQYFGPGTRLTVT.

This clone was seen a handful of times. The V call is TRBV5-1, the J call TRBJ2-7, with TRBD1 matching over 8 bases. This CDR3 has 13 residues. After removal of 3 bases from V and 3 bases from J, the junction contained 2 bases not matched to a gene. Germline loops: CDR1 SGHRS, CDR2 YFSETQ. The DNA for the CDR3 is TGCGCCAGCAGCTATACAGGGGGCTACGAGCAGTACTTC. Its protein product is CASSYTGGYEQYF.

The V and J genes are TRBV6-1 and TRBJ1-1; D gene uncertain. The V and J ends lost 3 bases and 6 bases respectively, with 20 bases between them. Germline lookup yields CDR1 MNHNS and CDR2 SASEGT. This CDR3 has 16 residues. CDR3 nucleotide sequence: TGTGCCAGCAGTGACGGCGAGGTGAGTGAGGTCGCTGAAGCTTTCTTT. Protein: CASSDGEVSEVAEAFF.

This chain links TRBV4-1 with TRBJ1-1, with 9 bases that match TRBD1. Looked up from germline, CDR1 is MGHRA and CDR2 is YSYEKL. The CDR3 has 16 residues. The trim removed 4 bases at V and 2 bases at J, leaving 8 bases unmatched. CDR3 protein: CASSRPTGGRNTEAFF. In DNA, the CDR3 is TGCGCCAGCAGCCGCCCGACAGGGGGTCGAAACACTGAAGCTTTCTTT.

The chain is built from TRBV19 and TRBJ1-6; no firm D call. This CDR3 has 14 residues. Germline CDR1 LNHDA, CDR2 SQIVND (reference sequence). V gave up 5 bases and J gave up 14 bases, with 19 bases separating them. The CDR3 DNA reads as TGTGCCAGTAGTCCACAAGCCCAGCTGGAGGCCCTCCACTTT. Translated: CASSPQAQLEALHF.

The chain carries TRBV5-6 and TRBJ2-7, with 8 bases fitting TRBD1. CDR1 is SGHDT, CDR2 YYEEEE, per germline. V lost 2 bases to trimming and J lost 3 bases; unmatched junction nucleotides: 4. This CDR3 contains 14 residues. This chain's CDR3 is CASSFWDRIYEQYF. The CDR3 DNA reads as TGTGCCAGCAGCTTCTGGGACAGGATCTACGAGCAGTACTTC.

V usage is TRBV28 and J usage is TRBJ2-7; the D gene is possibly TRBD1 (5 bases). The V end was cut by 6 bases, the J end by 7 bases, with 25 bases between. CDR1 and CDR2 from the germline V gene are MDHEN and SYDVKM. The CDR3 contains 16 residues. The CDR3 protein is CASSLPTGYSEREQYF. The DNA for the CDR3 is TGTGCCAGCAGCCTTCCAACAGGCTACTCCGAGAGGGAGCAGTACTTC.

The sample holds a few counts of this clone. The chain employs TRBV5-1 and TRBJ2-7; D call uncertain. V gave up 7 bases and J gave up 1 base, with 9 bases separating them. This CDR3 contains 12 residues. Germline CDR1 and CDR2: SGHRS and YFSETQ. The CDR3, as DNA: TGCGCCAGCTCTAAACCTTCCTACGAGCAGTACTTC. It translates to CASSKPSYEQYF.

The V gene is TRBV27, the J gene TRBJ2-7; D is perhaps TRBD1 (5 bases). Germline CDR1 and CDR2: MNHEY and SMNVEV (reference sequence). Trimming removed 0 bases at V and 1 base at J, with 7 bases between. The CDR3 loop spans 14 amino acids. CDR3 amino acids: CASSLSTGSYEQYF. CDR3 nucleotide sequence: TGTGCCAGCAGTTTATCCACAGGATCCTACGAGCAGTACTTC.

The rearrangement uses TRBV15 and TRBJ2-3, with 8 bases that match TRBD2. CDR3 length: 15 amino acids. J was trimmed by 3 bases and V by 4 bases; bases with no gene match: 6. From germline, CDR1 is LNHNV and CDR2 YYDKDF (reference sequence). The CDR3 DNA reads TGTGCCACCAGCACCACTAGCGGCCTTACAGATACGCAGTATTTT. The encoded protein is CATSTTSGLTDTQYF.

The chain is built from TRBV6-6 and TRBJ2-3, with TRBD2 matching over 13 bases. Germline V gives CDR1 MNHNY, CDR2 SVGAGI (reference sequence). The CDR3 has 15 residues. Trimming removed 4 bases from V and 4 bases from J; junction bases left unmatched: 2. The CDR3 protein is CASSWTSGSSDTQYF. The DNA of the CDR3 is TGTGCCAGCAGTTGGACTAGCGGGAGCTCAGATACGCAGTATTTT.

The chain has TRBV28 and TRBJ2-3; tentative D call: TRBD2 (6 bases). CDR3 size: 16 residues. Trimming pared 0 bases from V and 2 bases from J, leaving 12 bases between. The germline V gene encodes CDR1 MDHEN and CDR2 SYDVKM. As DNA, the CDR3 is TGTGCCAGCAGTTTATGGGCTAGCGAATACACAGATACGCAGTATTTT. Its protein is CASSLWASEYTDTQYF.

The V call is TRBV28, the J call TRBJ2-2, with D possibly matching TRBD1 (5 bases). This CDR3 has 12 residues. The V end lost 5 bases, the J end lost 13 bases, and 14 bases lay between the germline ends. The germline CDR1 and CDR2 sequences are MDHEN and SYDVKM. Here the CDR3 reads CASSTQGIVLFF. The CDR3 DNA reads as TGTGCCAGCAGTACCCAGGGAATCGTGCTGTTTTTT.

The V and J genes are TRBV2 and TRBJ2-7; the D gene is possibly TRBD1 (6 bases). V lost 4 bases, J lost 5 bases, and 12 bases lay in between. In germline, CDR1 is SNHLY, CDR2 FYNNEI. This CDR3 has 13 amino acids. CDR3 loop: CASSAEQGHEQYF. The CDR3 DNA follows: TGTGCCAGCAGTGCAGAACAGGGCCACGAGCAGTACTTC. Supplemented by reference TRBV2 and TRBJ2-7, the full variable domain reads EPEVTQTPSHQVTQMGQEVILRCVPISNHLYFYWYRQILGQKVEFLVSFYNNEISEKSEIFDDQFSVERPDGSNFTLKIRSTKLEDSAMYFCASSAEQGHEQYFGPGTRLTVT.

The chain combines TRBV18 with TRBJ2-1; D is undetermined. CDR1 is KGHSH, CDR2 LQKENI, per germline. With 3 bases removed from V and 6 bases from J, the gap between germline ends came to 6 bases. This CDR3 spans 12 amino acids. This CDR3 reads CASSPPSNEQFF. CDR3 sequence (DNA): TGTGCCAGCTCACCCCCCTCCAATGAGCAGTTCTTC.

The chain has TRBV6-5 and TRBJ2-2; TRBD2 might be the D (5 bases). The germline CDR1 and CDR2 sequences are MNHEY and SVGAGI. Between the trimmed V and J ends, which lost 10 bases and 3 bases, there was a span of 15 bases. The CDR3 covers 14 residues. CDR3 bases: TGTGCCACCCGGGCCGGGGTCGACACCGGGGAGCTGTTTTTT. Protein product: CATRAGVDTGELFF.